Given below is one T cell receptor beta chain in context. Its antigen remains unidentified. Germline V lookup: CDR1 SGHTA, CDR2 FQGNSA. Trimming shortened V by 3 bases and J by 4 bases, and 12 bases separated the two germline ends. This CDR3 has 14 amino acids. Data came from immunoSEQ multiplex PCR; TCRdb stores just in-frame clones and leaves some out. The sample carries around 100,000 clones, 89% recorded once. This specimen comes from a study of OX40 agonist ivuxolimab in advanced cancers. At the level of the study: Three patients had partial responses: one hepatocellular carcinoma, two cutaneous melanoma. Study-wide results and limits: At 0.1 to 3.0 mg/kg and by week 6, clonal expansion occurred in CD4+ and CD8+ blood T cells.

Collection of blood occurred at baseline, at cycle 4 day 1, and at cycle 7 day 1. The receptor was isolated from an adult with an advanced solid tumor such as melanoma, head and neck, liver or kidney cancer. The chain carries TRBV7-2 and TRBJ1-2; D possibly corresponds to TRBD1 (6 bases). The material was CD4+ or CD8+ T cells sorted from blood, obtained in a trial of the OX40 agonist ivuxolimab. The CDR3: CASSFLTGSYGYTF. The CDR3 bases are TGTGCCAGCAGCTTTCTCACAGGGAGCTATGGCTACACCTTC.